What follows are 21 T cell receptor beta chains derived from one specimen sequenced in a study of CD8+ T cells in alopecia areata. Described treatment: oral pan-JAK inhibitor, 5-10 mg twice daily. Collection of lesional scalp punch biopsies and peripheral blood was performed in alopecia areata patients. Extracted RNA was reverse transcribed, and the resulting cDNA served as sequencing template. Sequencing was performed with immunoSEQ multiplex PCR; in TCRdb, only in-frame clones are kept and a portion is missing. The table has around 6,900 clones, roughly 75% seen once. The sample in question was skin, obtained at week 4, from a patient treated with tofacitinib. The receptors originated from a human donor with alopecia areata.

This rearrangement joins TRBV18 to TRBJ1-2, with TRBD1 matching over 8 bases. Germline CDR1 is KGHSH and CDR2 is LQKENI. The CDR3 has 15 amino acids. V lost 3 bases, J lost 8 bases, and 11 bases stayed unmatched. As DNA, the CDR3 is TGTGCCAGCTCACCCTACCAGGGGGCAAGGATCGGCTACACCTTC. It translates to CASSPYQGARIGYTF.

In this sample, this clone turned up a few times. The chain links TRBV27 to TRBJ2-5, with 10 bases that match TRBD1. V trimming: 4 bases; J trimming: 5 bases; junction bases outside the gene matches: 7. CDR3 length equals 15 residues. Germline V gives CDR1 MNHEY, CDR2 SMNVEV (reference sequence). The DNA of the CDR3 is TGTGCCAGCAGTTCCCTGACAGGGGGCTATGAGACCCAGTACTTC. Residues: CASSSLTGGYETQYF.

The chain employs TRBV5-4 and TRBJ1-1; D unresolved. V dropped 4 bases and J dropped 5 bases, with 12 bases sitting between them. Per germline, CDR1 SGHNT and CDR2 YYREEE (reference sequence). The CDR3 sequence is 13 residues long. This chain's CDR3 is CASSLFWGTEAFF. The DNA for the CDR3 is TGTGCCAGCAGCCTCTTCTGGGGAACTGAAGCTTTCTTT.

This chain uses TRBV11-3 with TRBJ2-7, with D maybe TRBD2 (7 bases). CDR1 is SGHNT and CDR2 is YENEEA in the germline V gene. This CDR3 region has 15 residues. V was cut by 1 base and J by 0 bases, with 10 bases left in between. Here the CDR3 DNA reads TGTGCCAGCAGCTTAGTTGCGGGGGCCTCCTACGAGCAGTACTTC. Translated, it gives CASSLVAGASYEQYF.

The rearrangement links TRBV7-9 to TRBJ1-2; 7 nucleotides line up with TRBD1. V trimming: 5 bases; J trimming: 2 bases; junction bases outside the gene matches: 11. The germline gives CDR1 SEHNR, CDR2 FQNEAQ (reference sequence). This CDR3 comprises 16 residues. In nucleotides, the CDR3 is TGTGCCAGCAGCCAGGGGGGCAGGGCCCTCAACTATGGCTACACCTTC. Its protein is CASSQGGRALNYGYTF.

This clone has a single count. The CDR3 DNA sequence: TGCGCCAGCAGCCTGAACATGAACACTGAAGCTTTCTTT. As protein: CASSLNMNTEAFF. This sequence joins TRBV5-1 and TRBJ1-1; D is uncertain. The CDR3 contains 13 residues. Germline lookup yields CDR1 SGHRS and CDR2 YFSETQ. V was pared by 4 bases and J by 0 bases, with 7 bases between.

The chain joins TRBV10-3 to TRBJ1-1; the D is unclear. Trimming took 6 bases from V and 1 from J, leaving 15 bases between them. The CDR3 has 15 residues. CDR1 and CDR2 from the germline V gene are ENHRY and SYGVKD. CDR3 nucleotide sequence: TGTGCCATCAGCGCGTTGGATCGAGGGAACACTGAAGCTTTCTTT. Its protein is CAISALDRGNTEAFF.

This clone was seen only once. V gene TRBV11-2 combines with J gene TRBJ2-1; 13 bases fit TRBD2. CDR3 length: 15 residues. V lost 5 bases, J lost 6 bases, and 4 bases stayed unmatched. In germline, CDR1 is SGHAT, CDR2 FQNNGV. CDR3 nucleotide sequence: TGTGCCAGCAGCCCGCGACTAGCGGGGGGCAATGAGCAGTTCTTC. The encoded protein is CASSPRLAGGNEQFF.

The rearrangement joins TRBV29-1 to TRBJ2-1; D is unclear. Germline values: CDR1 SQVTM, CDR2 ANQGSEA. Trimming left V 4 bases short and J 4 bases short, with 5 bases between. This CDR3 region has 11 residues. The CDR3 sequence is CSVGPYNEQFF. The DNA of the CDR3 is TGCAGCGTTGGTCCATACAATGAGCAGTTCTTC.

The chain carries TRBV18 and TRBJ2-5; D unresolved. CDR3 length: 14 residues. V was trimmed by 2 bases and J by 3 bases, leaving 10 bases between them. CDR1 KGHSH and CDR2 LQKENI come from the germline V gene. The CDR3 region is CASSPRSAEETQYF. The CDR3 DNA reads TGTGCCAGCTCACCAAGGTCGGCAGAAGAGACCCAGTACTTC.

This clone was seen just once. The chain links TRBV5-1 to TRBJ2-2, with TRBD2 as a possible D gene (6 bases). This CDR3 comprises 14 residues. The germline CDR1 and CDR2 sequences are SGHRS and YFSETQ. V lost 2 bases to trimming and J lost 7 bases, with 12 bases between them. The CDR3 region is CASSFGSINGELFF. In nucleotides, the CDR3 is TGCGCCAGCAGCTTCGGGAGTATCAACGGGGAGCTGTTTTTT.

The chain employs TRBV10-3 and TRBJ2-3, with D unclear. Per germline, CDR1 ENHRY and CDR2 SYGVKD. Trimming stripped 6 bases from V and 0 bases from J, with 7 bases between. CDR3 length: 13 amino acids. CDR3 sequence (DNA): TGTGCCATCAGGGAACATAGCACAGATACGCAGTATTTT. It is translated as CAIREHSTDTQYF.

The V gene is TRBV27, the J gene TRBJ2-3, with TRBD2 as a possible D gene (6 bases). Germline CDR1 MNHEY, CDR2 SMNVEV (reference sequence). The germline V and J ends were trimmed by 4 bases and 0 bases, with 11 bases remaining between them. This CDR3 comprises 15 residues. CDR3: CASSSDYPSTDTQYF. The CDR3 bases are TGTGCCAGCAGTTCGGACTACCCTAGCACAGATACGCAGTATTTT.

In DNA, the CDR3 is TGTGCCAGCAGTGAAGGGGGACAGACCCAGCCCCAGCATTTT. Protein sequence: CASSEGGQTQPQHF. The chain has TRBV2 and TRBJ1-5; 7 nucleotides agree with TRBD1. Germline values: CDR1 SNHLY, CDR2 FYNNEI. The CDR3 runs 14 residues. The ends lost 1 base at V and 7 bases at J; junction bases unmatched: 4.

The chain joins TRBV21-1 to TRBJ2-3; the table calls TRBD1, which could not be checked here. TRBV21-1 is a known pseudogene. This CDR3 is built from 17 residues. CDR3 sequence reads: CASSKTMDRSSTDTQYF. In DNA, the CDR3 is TGTGCCAGCAGCAAAACGATGGACAGGTCCAGCACAGATACGCAGTATTTT.

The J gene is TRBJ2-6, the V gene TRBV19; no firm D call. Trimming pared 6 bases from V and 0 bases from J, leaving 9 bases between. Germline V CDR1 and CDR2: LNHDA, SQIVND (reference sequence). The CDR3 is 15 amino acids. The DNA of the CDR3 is TGTGCCAGTAGGCCATTAATCTCTGGGGCCAACGTCCTGACTTTC. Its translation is CASRPLISGANVLTF.

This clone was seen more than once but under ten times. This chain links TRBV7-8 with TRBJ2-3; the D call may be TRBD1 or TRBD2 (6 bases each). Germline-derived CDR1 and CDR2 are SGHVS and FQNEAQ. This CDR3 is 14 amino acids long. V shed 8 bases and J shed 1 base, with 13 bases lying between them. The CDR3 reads CASFPRGRTDTQYF. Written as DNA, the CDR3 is TGTGCCAGCTTCCCCCGGGGGCGCACAGATACGCAGTATTTT. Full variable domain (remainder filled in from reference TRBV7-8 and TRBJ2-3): GAGVSQSPRYKVAKRGQDVALRCDPISGHVSLFWYQQALGQGPEFLTYFQNEAQLDKSGLPSDRFFAERPEGSVSTLKIQRTQQEDSAVYLCASFPRGRTDTQYFGPGTRLTVL.

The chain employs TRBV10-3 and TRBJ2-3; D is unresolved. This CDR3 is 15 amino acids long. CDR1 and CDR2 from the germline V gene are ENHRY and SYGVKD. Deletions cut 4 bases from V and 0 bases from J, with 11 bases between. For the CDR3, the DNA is TGTGCCATCAGTGTAGACTCCTCCAGCACAGATACGCAGTATTTT. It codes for CAISVDSSSTDTQYF.

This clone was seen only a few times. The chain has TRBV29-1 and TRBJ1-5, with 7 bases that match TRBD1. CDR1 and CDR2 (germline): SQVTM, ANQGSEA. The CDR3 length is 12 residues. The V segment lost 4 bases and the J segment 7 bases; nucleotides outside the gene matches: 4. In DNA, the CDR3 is TGCAGCGTTGGAGGGGGCGAACAGCCCCAGCATTTT. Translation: CSVGGGEQPQHF. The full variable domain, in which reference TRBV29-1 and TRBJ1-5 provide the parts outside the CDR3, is SAVISQKPSRDICQRGTSLTIQCQVDSQVTMMFWYRQQPGQSLTLIATANQGSEATYESGFVIDKFPISRPNLTFSTLTVSNMSPEDSSIYLCSVGGGEQPQHFGDGTRLSIL.

CDR3 region: CASSVVPQSRANVLTF. The DNA for the CDR3 is TGTGCCAGCAGCGTAGTGCCACAAAGTCGGGCCAACGTCCTGACTTTC. This chain joins TRBV7-7 and TRBJ2-6, with no clear D. This CDR3 is 16 amino acids long. CDR1 and CDR2 (germline): SSHAT, FNYEAQ (reference sequence). Trimming removed 5 bases at V and 5 bases at J, with 16 bases between.

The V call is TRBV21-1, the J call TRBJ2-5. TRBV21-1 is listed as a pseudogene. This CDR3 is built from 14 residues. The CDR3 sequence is CASSKLDGQETQYF. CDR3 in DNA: TGTGCCAGCAGCAAATTGGACGGCCAGGAGACCCAGTACTTC.